This T cell receptor (beta chain) derives from a study of control samples from healthy donors and cancer patients. Assay: immunoSEQ multiplex PCR; the TCRdb copy retains only in-frame clones and omits some. The sample holds about 120,000 clones, roughly nine tenths seen once. From germline, CDR1 is KGHSH and CDR2 LQKENI. Trimming took off 1 base at V and 4 bases at J, with 14 bases between the two ends. The CDR3 totals 16 residues. This clonotype was sampled from a woman between 45 and 65 years old with colorectal cancer. The sequencing sample was made of PBMCs. V usage is TRBV18 and J usage is TRBJ1-3, with D unclear. CDR3 DNA sequence: TGTGCCAGCTCACCACTCCCCCCAGGAGGAGGAAACACCATATATTTT. Translated: CASSPLPPGGGNTIYF.